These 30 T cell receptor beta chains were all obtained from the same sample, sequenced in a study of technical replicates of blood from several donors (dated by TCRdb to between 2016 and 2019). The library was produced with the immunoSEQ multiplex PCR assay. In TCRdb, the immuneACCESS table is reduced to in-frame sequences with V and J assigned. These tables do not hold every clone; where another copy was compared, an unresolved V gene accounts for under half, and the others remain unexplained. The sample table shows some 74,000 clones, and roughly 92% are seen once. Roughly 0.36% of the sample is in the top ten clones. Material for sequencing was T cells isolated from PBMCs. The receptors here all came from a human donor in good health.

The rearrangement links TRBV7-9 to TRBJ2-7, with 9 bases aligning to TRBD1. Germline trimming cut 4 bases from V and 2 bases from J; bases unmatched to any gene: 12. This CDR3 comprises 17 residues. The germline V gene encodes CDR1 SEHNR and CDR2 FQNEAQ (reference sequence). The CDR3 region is CASSSLPGQGFPYEQYF. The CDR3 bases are TGTGCCAGCAGCTCTCTACCGGGACAGGGTTTTCCCTACGAGCAGTACTTC. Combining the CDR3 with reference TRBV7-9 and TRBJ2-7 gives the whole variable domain DTGVSQNPRHKITKRGQNVTFRCDPISEHNRLYWYRQTLGQGPEFLTYFQNEAQLEKSRLLSDRFSAERPKGSFSTLEIQRTEQGDSAMYLCASSSLPGQGFPYEQYFGPGTRLTVT.

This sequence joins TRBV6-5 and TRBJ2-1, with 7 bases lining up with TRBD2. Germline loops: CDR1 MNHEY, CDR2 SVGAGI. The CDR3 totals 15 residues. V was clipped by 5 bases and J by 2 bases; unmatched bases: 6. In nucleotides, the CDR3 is TGTGCCAGCAGTGTACTAGCGAGACCCTACAATGAGCAGTTCTTC. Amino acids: CASSVLARPYNEQFF.

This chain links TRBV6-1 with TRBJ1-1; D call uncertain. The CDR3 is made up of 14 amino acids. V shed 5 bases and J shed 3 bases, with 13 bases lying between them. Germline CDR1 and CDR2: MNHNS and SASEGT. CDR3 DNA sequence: TGTGCCAGCAGTTATTACTCAGGTTACACTGAAGCTTTCTTT. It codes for CASSYYSGYTEAFF.

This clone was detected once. CDR3 sequence: CASSIGQDRHGYTF. The CDR3 DNA reads as TGTGCCAGTAGTATTGGACAGGACCGTCATGGCTACACCTTC. V and J are TRBV19 and TRBJ1-2, with TRBD1 matching 7 bases. Trimming removed 3 bases from V and 6 bases from J; junction bases left unmatched: 7. The CDR3 is 14 residues long. Germline values: CDR1 LNHDA, CDR2 SQIVND (reference sequence).

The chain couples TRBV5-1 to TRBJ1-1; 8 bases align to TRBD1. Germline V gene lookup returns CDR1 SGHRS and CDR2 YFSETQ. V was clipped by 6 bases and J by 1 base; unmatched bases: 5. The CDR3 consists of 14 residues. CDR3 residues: CASTDDRGNTEAFF. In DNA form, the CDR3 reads TGCGCCAGCACCGATGACAGGGGGAACACTGAAGCTTTCTTT.

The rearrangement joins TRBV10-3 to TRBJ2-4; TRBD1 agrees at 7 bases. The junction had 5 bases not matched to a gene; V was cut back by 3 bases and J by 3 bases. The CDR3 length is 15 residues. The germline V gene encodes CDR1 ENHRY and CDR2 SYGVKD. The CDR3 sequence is CAISDRGLDKNIQYF. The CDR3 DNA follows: TGTGCCATCAGTGACAGGGGGTTGGACAAAAACATTCAGTACTTC.

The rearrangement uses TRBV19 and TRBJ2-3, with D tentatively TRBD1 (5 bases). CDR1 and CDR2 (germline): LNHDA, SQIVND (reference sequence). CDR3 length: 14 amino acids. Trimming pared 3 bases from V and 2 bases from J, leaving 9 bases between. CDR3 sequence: CASSIEQATDTQYF. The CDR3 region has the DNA TGTGCCAGTAGTATTGAACAGGCCACAGATACGCAGTATTTT.

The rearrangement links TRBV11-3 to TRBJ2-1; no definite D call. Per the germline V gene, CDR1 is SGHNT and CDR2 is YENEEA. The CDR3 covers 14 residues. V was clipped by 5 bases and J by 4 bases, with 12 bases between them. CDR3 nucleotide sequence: TGTGCCAGCAGCCAAGCCTACTCTTACAATGAGCAGTTCTTC. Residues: CASSQAYSYNEQFF.

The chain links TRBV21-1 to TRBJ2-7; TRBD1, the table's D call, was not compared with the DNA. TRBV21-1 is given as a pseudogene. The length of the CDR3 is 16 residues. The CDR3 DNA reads TGTGCCAGCAGCAAAGGGGGAGACAGGTCGTCCTACGAGCAGTACTTC. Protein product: CASSKGGDRSSYEQYF.

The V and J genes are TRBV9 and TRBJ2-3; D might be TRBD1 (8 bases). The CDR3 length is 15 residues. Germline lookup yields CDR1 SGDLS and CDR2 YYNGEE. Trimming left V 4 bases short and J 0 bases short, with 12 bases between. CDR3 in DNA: TGTGCCAGCAGCAAACAGGGGGGGAGCACAGATACGCAGTATTTT. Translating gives CASSKQGGSTDTQYF.

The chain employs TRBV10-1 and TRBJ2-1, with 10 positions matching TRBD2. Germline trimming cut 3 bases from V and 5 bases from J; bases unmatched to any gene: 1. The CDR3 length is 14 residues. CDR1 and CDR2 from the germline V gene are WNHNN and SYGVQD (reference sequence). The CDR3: CASSEAGGNNEQFF. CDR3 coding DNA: TGCGCCAGCAGTGAAGCGGGAGGGAACAATGAGCAGTTCTTC.

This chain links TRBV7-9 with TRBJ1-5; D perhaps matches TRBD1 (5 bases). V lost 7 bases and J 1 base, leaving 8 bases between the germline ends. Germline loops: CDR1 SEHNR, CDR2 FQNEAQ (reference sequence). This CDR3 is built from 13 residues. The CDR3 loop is CASTGVSNQPQHF. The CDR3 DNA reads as TGTGCCAGCACGGGGGTAAGCAATCAGCCCCAGCATTTT.

The DNA of the CDR3 is TGTGCCAGCAGTCCAGGACTAGCGGGAGGGCCAGGGACCCAGTACTTC. Translated: CASSPGLAGGPGTQYF. V and J are TRBV27 and TRBJ2-5; 15 nucleotides align to TRBD2. V gave up 5 bases and J gave up 7 bases; unmatched junction bases: 8. Germline V gene data show CDR1 as MNHEY and CDR2 as SMNVEV (reference sequence). The CDR3 loop spans 16 amino acids.

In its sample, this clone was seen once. The CDR3 sequence is CSVEGQKRDEQFF. CDR3 sequence (DNA): TGCAGCGTTGAAGGCCAAAAGCGGGATGAGCAGTTCTTC. The chain is built from TRBV29-1 and TRBJ2-1; TRBD2 might be the D (6 bases). Deletions cut 1 base from V and 8 bases from J, with 12 bases between. The CDR3 runs 13 residues. The germline CDR1 and CDR2 sequences are SQVTM and ANQGSEA.

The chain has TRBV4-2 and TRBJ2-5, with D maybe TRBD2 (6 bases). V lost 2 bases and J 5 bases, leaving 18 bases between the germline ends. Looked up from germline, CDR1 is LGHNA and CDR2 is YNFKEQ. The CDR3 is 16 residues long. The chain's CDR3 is CASSQLLSSGGETQYF. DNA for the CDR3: TGTGCCAGCAGCCAACTACTCTCGTCTGGGGGGGAGACCCAGTACTTC.

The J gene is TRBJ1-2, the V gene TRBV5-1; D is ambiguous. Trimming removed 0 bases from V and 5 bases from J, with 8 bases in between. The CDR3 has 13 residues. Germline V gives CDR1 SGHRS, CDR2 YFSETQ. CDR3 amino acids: CASSLDTAYGYTF. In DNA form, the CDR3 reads TGCGCCAGCAGCTTGGACACAGCATATGGCTACACCTTC.

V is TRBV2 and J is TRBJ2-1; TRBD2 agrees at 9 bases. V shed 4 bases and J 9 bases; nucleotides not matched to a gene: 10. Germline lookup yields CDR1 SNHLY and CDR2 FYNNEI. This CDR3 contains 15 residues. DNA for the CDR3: TGTGCCAGCAGTGTGACTAGCGGAGGGTGGGGTGAGCAGTTCTTC. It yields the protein CASSVTSGGWGEQFF.

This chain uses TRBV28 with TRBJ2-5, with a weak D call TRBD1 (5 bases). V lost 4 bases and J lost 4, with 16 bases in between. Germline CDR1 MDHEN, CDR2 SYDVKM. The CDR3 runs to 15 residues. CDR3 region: CASSSLSGWGETQYF. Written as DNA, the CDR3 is TGTGCCAGCAGTTCCCTCTCAGGGTGGGGAGAGACCCAGTACTTC.

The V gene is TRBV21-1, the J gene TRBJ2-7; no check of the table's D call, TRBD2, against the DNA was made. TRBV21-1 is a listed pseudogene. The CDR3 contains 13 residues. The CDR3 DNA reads TGTGCCAGCATCGCGGGAGCCACCTACGAGCAGTACTTC. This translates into CASIAGATYEQYF.

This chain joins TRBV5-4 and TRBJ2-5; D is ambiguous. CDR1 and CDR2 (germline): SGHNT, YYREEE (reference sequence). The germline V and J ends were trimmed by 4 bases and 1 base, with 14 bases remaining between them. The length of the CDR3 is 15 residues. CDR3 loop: CASSPQSAVQETQYF. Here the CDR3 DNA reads TGTGCCAGCAGCCCGCAGTCCGCGGTCCAAGAGACCCAGTACTTC.

The chain's CDR3 is CASSPAGNEQFF. The CDR3 DNA is TGTGCCAGCAGCCCGGCCGGGAATGAGCAGTTCTTC. The J gene is TRBJ2-1, the V gene TRBV6-5; no reliable D call. This CDR3 contains 12 residues. Trimming removed 6 bases at V and 7 bases at J, with 10 bases between. Germline V gene data show CDR1 as MNHEY and CDR2 as SVGAGI.

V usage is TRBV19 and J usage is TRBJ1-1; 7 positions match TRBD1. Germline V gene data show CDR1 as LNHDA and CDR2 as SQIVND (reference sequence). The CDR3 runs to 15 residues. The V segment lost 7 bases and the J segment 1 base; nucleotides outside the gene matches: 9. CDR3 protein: CASTRQGLRNTEAFF. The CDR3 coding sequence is TGTGCCAGTACTAGACAGGGTTTAAGGAACACTGAAGCTTTCTTT.

The DNA for the CDR3 is TGTGCCAGCAGTTACCGGGGACAGAACACTGAAGCTTTCTTT. It codes for CASSYRGQNTEAFF. The chain carries TRBV6-6 and TRBJ1-1, with a weak D call TRBD1 (6 bases). With 2 bases removed from V and 1 base from J, the gap between germline ends came to 8 bases. The CDR3 consists of 14 residues. Germline loops: CDR1 MNHNY, CDR2 SVGAGI (reference sequence).

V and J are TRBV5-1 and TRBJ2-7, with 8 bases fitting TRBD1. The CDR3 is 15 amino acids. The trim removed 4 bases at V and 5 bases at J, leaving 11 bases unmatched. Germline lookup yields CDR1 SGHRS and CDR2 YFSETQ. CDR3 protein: CASSLGQGGGHEQYF. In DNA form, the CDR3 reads TGCGCCAGCAGCCTTGGACAGGGAGGAGGTCACGAGCAGTACTTC.

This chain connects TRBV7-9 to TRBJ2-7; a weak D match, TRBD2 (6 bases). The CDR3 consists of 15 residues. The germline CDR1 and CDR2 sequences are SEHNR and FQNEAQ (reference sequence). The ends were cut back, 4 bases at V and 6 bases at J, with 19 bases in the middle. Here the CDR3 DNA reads TGTGCCAGCAGCTGGCGGGACTCCAAATCCCCCGAGCAGTACTTC. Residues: CASSWRDSKSPEQYF. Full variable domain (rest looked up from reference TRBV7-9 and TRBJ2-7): DTGVSQNPRHKITKRGQNVTFRCDPISEHNRLYWYRQTLGQGPEFLTYFQNEAQLEKSRLLSDRFSAERPKGSFSTLEIQRTEQGDSAMYLCASSWRDSKSPEQYFGPGTRLTVT.

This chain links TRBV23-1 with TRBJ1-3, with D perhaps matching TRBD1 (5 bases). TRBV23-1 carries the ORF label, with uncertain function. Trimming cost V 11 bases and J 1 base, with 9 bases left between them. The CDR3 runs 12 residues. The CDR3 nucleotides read TGCGCCCACGACAGTTCTGGAAACACCATATATTTT. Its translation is CAHDSSGNTIYF.

The CDR3 DNA sequence: TGTGCCAGCAGTTACTCTCGGGGGATGATCTCCTACGAGCAGTACTTC. Encoded protein: CASSYSRGMISYEQYF. The chain uses TRBV6-5 and TRBJ2-7; tentative D call: TRBD2 (6 bases). The germline V and J ends were trimmed by 0 bases and 0 bases, with 12 bases remaining between them. CDR3 length: 16 amino acids. Looked up from germline, CDR1 is MNHEY and CDR2 is SVGAGI.

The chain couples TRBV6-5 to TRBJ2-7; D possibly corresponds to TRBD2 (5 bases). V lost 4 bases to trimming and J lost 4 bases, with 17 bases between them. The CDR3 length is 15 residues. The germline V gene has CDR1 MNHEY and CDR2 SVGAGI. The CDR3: CASSSLRAGLYEQYF. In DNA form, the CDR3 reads TGTGCCAGCAGTTCCCTCCGTGCGGGTCTTTACGAGCAGTACTTC.

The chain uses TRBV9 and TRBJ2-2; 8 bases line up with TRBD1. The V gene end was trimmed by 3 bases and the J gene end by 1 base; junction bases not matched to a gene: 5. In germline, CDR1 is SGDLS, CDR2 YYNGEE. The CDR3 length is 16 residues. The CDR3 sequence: CASSAPGTGNTGELFF. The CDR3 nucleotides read TGTGCCAGCAGCGCTCCCGGGACAGGGAACACCGGGGAGCTGTTTTTT.

The CDR3 coding sequence is TGTGCCAGCAGTGTTGACCCGAGGGACATTCAGTACTTC. As protein: CASSVDPRDIQYF. The rearrangement uses TRBV6-1 and TRBJ2-4; D perhaps matches TRBD2 (5 bases). In germline, CDR1 is MNHNS, CDR2 SASEGT. V gave up 4 bases and J gave up 8 bases, with 12 bases separating them. The CDR3 has 13 residues.